This is a list of T cell receptor beta chains from one sample in a study of blood T cell repertoires in COVID-19. Sequencing used immunoSEQ multiplex PCR; TCRdb keeps in-frame clones, though not all of them. The table shows roughly 260,000 clones, with approximately 90% occurring only once. The sequenced sample consisted of peripheral blood. These receptors came from a woman between 40 and 55 years old with acute or convalescent COVID-19. Each CDR3 is given with its conserved first and last residue. A D gene is named only where the DNA matches it firmly. A clone size is listed for some rows: how often the clone was seen (once, few, many), or a class if it is expanded.

j_call d_call clone_size v_call cdr3_aa cdr3_nt
TRBJ2-3 NA NA TRBV7-9 CASTTGDTQYF TGTGCCAGCACCACCGGAGATACGCAGTATTTT
TRBJ1-4 NA NA TRBV5-1 CASSLSRFATNEKLFF TGCGCCAGCAGCTTGTCCAGGTTCGCAACTAATGAAAAACTGTTTTTT
TRBJ2-1 TRBD1 NA TRBV10-1 CASSRTGSMRNEQFF TGCGCCAGCAGTCGGACAGGGTCAATGCGGAATGAGCAGTTCTTC
TRBJ2-5 NA NA TRBV2 CATQRGPGETQYF TGTGCCACCCAACGGGGTCCCGGGGAGACCCAGTACTTC
TRBJ1-4 NA NA TRBV30 CAGLWAREKLFF TGTGCCGGTCTGTGGGCAAGGGAAAAACTGTTTTTT
TRBJ1-4 TRBD1 NA TRBV19 CASYGTGSEKLFF TGTGCCAGTTACGGGACAGGGAGCGAAAAACTGTTTTTT
TRBJ2-5 NA once TRBV15 CATSRHMTGRYQETQYF TGTGCCACCAGCAGACACATGACAGGGAGGTACCAAGAGACCCAGTACTTC
TRBJ2-1 TRBD2 NA TRBV6-4 CASSDPGLGFDEQFF TGTGCCAGCAGTGACCCGGGACTAGGATTTGATGAGCAGTTCTTC
TRBJ1-1 TRBD1 few TRBV4-1 CASSQPIDRGRNTEAFF TGCGCCAGCAGCCAACCCATTGACAGGGGGCGGAACACTGAAGCTTTCTTT
TRBJ1-1 NA NA TRBV7-8 CASSQIGRGGYTEAFF TGTGCCAGCAGTCAAATAGGCAGGGGCGGGTACACTGAAGCTTTCTTT
TRBJ1-4 NA NA TRBV3-1/TRBV3-2 CASSQRGSNEKLFF TGTGCCAGCAGCCAAAGAGGGTCTAATGAAAAACTGTTTTTT
TRBJ1-5 NA NA TRBV14 CASSQVTGKGGYQPQHF TGTGCCAGCAGCCAAGTGACGGGGAAGGGAGGCTATCAGCCCCAGCATTTT
TRBJ1-5 NA NA TRBV6-6 CASSPGGQPQHF TGTGCCAGCAGTCCCGGGGGTCAGCCCCAGCATTTT
TRBJ1-3 NA NA TRBV3-1/TRBV3-2 CASSHRQSSGNTIYF TGTGCCAGCAGCCATCGACAGAGCTCTGGAAACACCATATATTTT
TRBJ2-1 NA NA TRBV12-3/TRBV12-4 CASSLSWETGFF TGTGCCAGCAGTTTAAGTTGGGAGACAGGGTTCTTC
TRBJ1-2 NA NA TRBV5-4 CASTTRGYGYTF TGTGCCAGCACCACGAGGGGGTATGGCTACACCTTC
TRBJ1-2 NA NA TRBV25-1 CASSKRESNYGYTF TGTGCCAGCAGTAAGCGGGAATCTAACTATGGCTACACCTTC
TRBJ2-2 NA NA TRBV7-3 CASSPGTVGELFF TGTGCCAGCAGCCCAGGAACAGTCGGGGAGCTGTTTTTT
TRBJ1-2 TRBD1 NA TRBV19 CASSPRTGNYGYTF TGTGCCAGTAGTCCACGGACAGGAAACTATGGCTACACCTTC
TRBJ1-2 NA NA TRBV6-6 CASSDGGEGYTF TGTGCCAGCAGCGACGGGGGGGAAGGCTACACCTTC
TRBJ1-1 NA NA TRBV5-1 CASSFGRNTEAFF TGCGCCAGCAGCTTCGGGAGGAACACTGAAGCTTTCTTT
TRBJ1-3 NA NA TRBV6-6 CASSYPPQGSGNTIYF TGTGCCAGCAGTTACCCGCCTCAGGGCTCTGGAAACACCATATATTTT
TRBJ2-5 NA once TRBV4-1 CASSPVGLGRDKETQYF TGCGCCAGCAGCCCCGTCGGATTGGGCAGAGATAAAGAGACCCAGTACTTC
TRBJ1-4 NA NA TRBV5-1 CASSLGQTLGGEKLFF TGCGCCAGCAGCTTGGGGCAGACTCTTGGAGGTGAAAAACTGTTTTTT
TRBJ2-1 TRBD2 NA TRBV7-9 CASSSLAGLNNEQFF TGTGCCAGCAGCTCTCTAGCGGGGCTTAACAATGAGCAGTTCTTC
TRBJ1-1 TRBD1 NA TRBV30 CAWGDRNTEAFF TGTGCCTGGGGGGACAGGAACACTGAAGCTTTCTTT
TRBJ1-2 TRBD1 NA TRBV11-2 CASSLAGGANYGYTF TGTGCCAGCAGCTTAGCAGGGGGCGCGAACTATGGCTACACCTTC
TRBJ1-1 NA NA TRBV19 CATRGSTEAFF TGTGCCACCAGAGGGTCCACTGAAGCTTTCTTT
TRBJ2-5 TRBD1 NA TRBV7-7 CASSPPSQGAGETQYF TGTGCCAGCAGCCCGCCCTCACAGGGGGCGGGGGAGACCCAGTACTTC
TRBJ1-4 NA NA TRBV9 CASSPSPVPAREKLFF TGTGCCAGCAGCCCCAGCCCAGTCCCGGCGAGGGAAAAACTGTTTTTT
TRBJ1-2 NA NA TRBV11-2 CASSPGTTFYGYTF TGTGCCAGCAGCCCAGGGACAACCTTCTATGGCTACACCTTC
TRBJ2-3 NA NA TRBV5-6 CASSRLTGGTDTQYF TGTGCCAGCAGCCGACTGACAGGAGGCACAGATACGCAGTATTTT
TRBJ1-1 TRBD1 NA TRBV11-1 CASSGATGGRTEAFF TGTGCCAGCAGCGGGGCCACAGGGGGAAGAACTGAAGCTTTCTTT
TRBJ2-5 NA NA TRBV11-2 CASSSLTGEGTQYF TGTGCCAGCAGCTCCCTGACAGGGGAGGGGACCCAGTACTTC
TRBJ1-1 TRBD1 once TRBV13 CASSFPTGGADEAFF TGTGCCAGCAGCTTCCCGACAGGGGGCGCCGATGAAGCTTTCTTT
TRBJ1-1 TRBD1 once TRBV5-6 CASSFPDREGEAFF TGTGCCAGCAGCTTTCCCGACAGGGAAGGAGAAGCTTTCTTT
TRBJ1-2 NA few TRBV9 CASSVGWGEASGYTF TGTGCCAGCAGCGTAGGGTGGGGGGAGGCGAGTGGCTACACCTTC
TRBJ1-4 TRBD1 NA TRBV11-2 CASSSYRGRVDEKLFF TGTGCCAGCAGTAGTTACAGGGGGCGCGTGGATGAAAAACTGTTTTTT
TRBJ1-1 TRBD1 NA TRBV12-3/TRBV12-4 CASRLDRDEAFF TGTGCCAGCAGGTTGGACAGGGATGAAGCTTTCTTT
TRBJ1-2 NA NA TRBV3-1/TRBV3-2 CASSRSLAGYTF TGTGCCAGCAGCCGTTCTTTAGCTGGCTACACCTTC
TRBJ1-1 NA once TRBV19 CASSIGPLGGMNTEAFF TGTGCCAGTAGTATAGGGCCCTTAGGAGGGATGAACACTGAAGCTTTCTTT
TRBJ1-1 NA NA TRBV5-1 CASRDDKNEAFF TGCGCCAGCAGAGATGACAAGAATGAAGCTTTCTTT
TRBJ1-5 TRBD1 NA TRBV19 CASRGQGGTQPQHF TGTGCCAGTAGGGGACAGGGCGGTACTCAGCCCCAGCATTTT
TRBJ2-3 TRBD2 NA TRBV5-1 CASSPPTSGGPGDTQYF TGCGCCAGCAGCCCTCCGACTAGCGGGGGCCCTGGAGATACGCAGTATTTT
TRBJ2-5 NA NA TRBV24-1 CATSASGTQYF TGTGCCACCAGTGCATCGGGGACCCAGTACTTC
TRBJ1-1 TRBD1 NA TRBV5-1 CASSPDVRDRGFWNTEAFF TGCGCCAGCAGCCCAGATGTCCGGGACAGGGGATTTTGGAACACTGAAGCTTTCTTT
TRBJ1-6 TRBD1 NA TRBV4-1 CASSHPKTGTVNSPLHF TGCGCCAGCAGCCACCCCAAGACCGGGACAGTAAATTCACCCCTCCACTTT
TRBJ2-2 NA NA TRBV2 CASRGPQLTGELFF TGTGCCAGCAGGGGCCCTCAGCTCACCGGGGAGCTGTTTTTT
TRBJ2-4 TRBD1 once TRBV9 CASSVGGTGENIQYF TGTGCCAGCAGCGTAGGCGGGACAGGGGAAAACATTCAGTACTTC
TRBJ2-5 NA NA TRBV24-1 CATSDPRDFQETQYF TGTGCCACCAGTGACCCCCGGGACTTCCAAGAGACCCAGTACTTC
TRBJ2-2 TRBD1 once TRBV27 CASSLSGTGGTRGELFF TGTGCCAGCAGTTTATCGGGGACAGGGGGAACACGTGGGGAGCTGTTTTTT
TRBJ2-3 NA NA TRBV6-6 CASRNQGFDTQYF TGTGCCAGCAGGAACCAGGGTTTTGATACGCAGTATTTT
TRBJ2-5 NA once TRBV11-2 CASSLQTSGETQYF TGTGCCAGCAGCTTGCAGACTAGTGGAGAGACCCAGTACTTC
TRBJ2-5 TRBD2 once TRBV5-4 CASSLAVAGRETQYF TGTGCCAGCAGCTTGGCCGTAGCGGGGAGGGAGACCCAGTACTTC
TRBJ1-1 NA NA TRBV11-2 CASSLENRGMRAFF TGTGCCAGCAGCTTAGAGAATCGGGGGATGAGAGCTTTCTTT
TRBJ2-2 NA NA TRBV7-3 CASSLSQDTGELFF TGTGCCAGCAGCTTAAGCCAGGACACCGGGGAGCTGTTTTTT
TRBJ1-3 NA NA TRBV5-1 CASSRGSGNTIYF TGCGCCAGCAGCCGAGGTTCTGGAAACACCATATATTTT
TRBJ1-5 NA NA TRBV4-1 CASSQAAGRSNNQPQHF TGCGCCAGCAGCCAAGCAGCGGGCCGGAGTAACAATCAGCCCCAGCATTTT
TRBJ1-3 TRBD1 NA TRBV6-5 CASSFYGQGDGNTIYF TGTGCCAGCAGTTTTTACGGACAGGGTGATGGAAACACCATATATTTT